This entry lists 21 T cell receptor beta chains sequenced from one sample in a study of cytomegalovirus exposure and HLA in healthy donors. Vbeta (60) and Jbeta (13) primers were used in the PCR. Method: immunoSEQ multiplex PCR; TCRdb's copy keeps in-frame clones and lacks some. The sample shows about 200,000 clones, 70% to 80% of them seen only once. Source material: PBMCs. The receptors were sampled from a woman aged 25 to 39 in good health and CMV-seronegative.

The chain employs TRBV18 and TRBJ1-1, with 7 bases identical to TRBD1. CDR1 KGHSH and CDR2 LQKENI come from the germline V gene. The junction had 13 bases not matched to a gene; V was cut back by 6 bases and J by 0 bases. The length of the CDR3 is 17 residues. The chain's CDR3 is CASSQLGPGGMNTEAFF. CDR3 sequence (DNA): TGTGCCAGCTCCCAGCTTGGTCCAGGGGGGATGAACACTGAAGCTTTCTTT. The full variable domain, in which reference TRBV18 and TRBJ1-1 provide the parts outside the CDR3, is NAGVMQNPRHLVRRRGQEARLRCSPMKGHSHVYWYRQLPEEGLKFMVYLQKENIIDESGMPKERFSAEFPKEGPSILRIQQVVRGDSAAYFCASSQLGPGGMNTEAFFGQGTRLTVV.

This sequence joins TRBV30 and TRBJ2-7, with TRBD2 as a possible D gene (6 bases). Germline V lookup: CDR1 GTSNPN, CDR2 SVGIG (reference sequence). Trimming cost V 3 bases and J 3 bases, with 9 bases left between them. This CDR3 contains 12 residues. The CDR3 DNA reads as TGTGCCTGGAGCTACGGGGGCTACGAGCAGTACTTC. Protein product: CAWSYGGYEQYF.

This chain uses TRBV11-1 with TRBJ1-1, with 8 bases aligning to TRBD1. Germline V CDR1 and CDR2: SGHAT, FQDESV (reference sequence). The V segment lost 3 bases and the J segment 3 bases; nucleotides outside the gene matches: 6. CDR3 length: 15 amino acids. In nucleotides, the CDR3 is TGTGCCAGCAGCTTGTACCGGACAGGGTACACTGAAGCTTTCTTT. It encodes CASSLYRTGYTEAFF.

This clone was seen a handful of times. In nucleotides, the CDR3 is TGTGCCAGCAGCTTAGGGAGAGCGGGAGTTGGAGAGACCCAGTACTTC. Its translation is CASSLGRAGVGETQYF. The chain employs TRBV7-2 and TRBJ2-5; 8 nucleotides agree with TRBD2. CDR3 length: 16 residues. Germline V lookup: CDR1 SGHTA, CDR2 FQGNSA. The trim removed 1 base at V and 4 bases at J, leaving 8 bases unmatched.

This clone was observed a handful of times. The genes are TRBV5-1 and TRBJ2-5; D might be TRBD1 (5 bases). Trimming left V 0 bases short and J 4 bases short, with 13 bases between. This CDR3 comprises 15 residues. The germline CDR1 and CDR2 sequences are SGHRS and YFSETQ. This chain's CDR3 is CASSLATEARETQYF. The CDR3 DNA sequence: TGCGCCAGCAGCTTGGCGACAGAAGCAAGAGAGACCCAGTACTTC.

The V and J genes are TRBV5-1 and TRBJ1-2; D gene uncertain. V was shortened by 7 bases and J by 4 bases, with 17 bases between the two germline ends. The CDR3 runs 14 residues. The germline CDR1 and CDR2 sequences are SGHRS and YFSETQ. The chain's CDR3 is CASGPTGGGYGYTF. Here the CDR3 DNA reads TGCGCCAGCGGTCCAACGGGTGGTGGCTATGGCTACACCTTC.

The CDR3 spells CASRMRGAYNEQFF. The CDR3 DNA sequence: TGTGCCAGTAGGATGCGGGGGGCCTACAATGAGCAGTTCTTC. The rearrangement joins TRBV19 to TRBJ2-1; the match to TRBD2 covers 8 bases. Trimming cost V 6 bases and J 2 bases; bases outside gene matches: 3. This CDR3 has 14 amino acids. CDR1 and CDR2 (germline): LNHDA, SQIVND (reference sequence).

This clone was found a few times. The V call is TRBV6-1, the J call TRBJ1-5; TRBD1 agrees at 9 bases. After removal of 3 bases from V and 5 bases from J, the junction contained 8 bases not matched to a gene. Looked up from germline, CDR1 is MNHNS and CDR2 is SASEGT. The CDR3 consists of 16 residues. CDR3 nucleotide sequence: TGTGCCAGCAGTGACATGACAGGGGGGCGGGATCAGCCCCAGCATTTT. Its protein product is CASSDMTGGRDQPQHF.

In regard to this clone: Compared with germline, one end of the junction differs, possibly owing to a read error. The V call is TRBV18, the J call TRBJ2-3; TRBD2 aligns across 11 bases. CDR1 is KGHSH, CDR2 LQKENI, per germline. CDR3 length: 16 residues. Here the CDR3 reads CAGSGTSGPSTDTQYF. The CDR3, as DNA: TGTGCCGGCTCCGGGACTAGCGGACCTAGCACAGATACGCAGTATTTT.

Note on this clone: The junction differs from germline at one of its ends, possibly a read error. Here the CDR3 reads CASSRQGTNYGYPF. CDR3 nucleotide sequence: TGTGCCAGCAGCCGGCAGGGAACCAACTATGGCTACCCCTTC. The gene calls are TRBV5-6 and TRBJ1-2; a weak D match, TRBD1 (5 bases). Germline CDR1 reads SGHDT; CDR2 reads YYEEEE. This CDR3 has 14 amino acids. Complete variable domain (other parts from reference TRBV5-6 and TRBJ1-2): DAGVTQSPTHLIKTRGQQVTLRCSPKSGHDTVSWYQQALGQGPQFIFQYYEEEERQRGNFPDRFSGHQFPNYSSELNVNALLLGDSALYLCASSRQGTNYGYPFGSGTRLTVV.

This clone was recorded a few times. The V and J genes are TRBV7-8 and TRBJ1-1; 8 nucleotides align to TRBD1. CDR3 length equals 15 residues. V lost 2 bases to trimming and J lost 5 bases; unmatched junction nucleotides: 7. Germline V gene data show CDR1 as SGHVS and CDR2 as FQNEAQ. The CDR3 region has the DNA TGTGCCAGCAGCTTACCCGGACAGGGTGGGACTGAAGCTTTCTTT. It codes for CASSLPGQGGTEAFF.

The J gene is TRBJ2-5, the V gene TRBV15; D remains ambiguous. The CDR3 is made up of 14 amino acids. From germline, CDR1 is LNHNV and CDR2 YYDKDF (reference sequence). Trimming shortened V by 2 bases and J by 5 bases, and 12 bases separated the two germline ends. This CDR3 reads CATSRSRHAETQYF. Written as DNA, the CDR3 is TGTGCCACCAGCAGATCGAGACACGCGGAGACCCAGTACTTC.

V usage is TRBV27 and J usage is TRBJ1-3, with 10 bases lining up with TRBD1. After removal of 6 bases from V and 4 bases from J, the junction contained 3 bases not matched to a gene. The CDR3 loop spans 14 amino acids. CDR1 and CDR2 (germline): MNHEY, SMNVEV (reference sequence). The CDR3 coding sequence is TGTGCCAGCAGCGACAGGGGGCTAGGAAACACCATATATTTT. It yields the protein CASSDRGLGNTIYF.

CDR3 in amino acids: CASSLTAVNTEAFF. The CDR3 DNA reads as TGCGCCAGCAGCCTAACAGCGGTGAACACTGAAGCTTTCTTT. The V gene is TRBV4-1, the J gene TRBJ1-1; D not resolved. This CDR3 has 14 residues. Trimming removed 4 bases from V and 0 bases from J, with 9 bases in between. Germline loops: CDR1 MGHRA, CDR2 YSYEKL.

J is TRBJ1-2 and V is TRBV7-9, with 8 bases that match TRBD1. V was pared by 4 bases and J by 4 bases, with 11 bases of the junction left unmatched. Germline CDR1 and CDR2: SEHNR and FQNEAQ (reference sequence). The CDR3 has 16 amino acids. DNA of the CDR3: TGTGCCAGCAGCTCCCCTAGACAGGGGTCCGTCTATGGCTACACCTTC. This sequence encodes CASSSPRQGSVYGYTF.

The V call is TRBV10-1, the J call TRBJ2-3; 10 bases map to TRBD2. Per the germline V gene, CDR1 is WNHNN and CDR2 is SYGVQD (reference sequence). The CDR3 sequence is 16 residues long. Trimming removed 3 bases from V and 0 bases from J; junction bases left unmatched: 3. The CDR3 region has the DNA TGCGCCAGCAGTGAAGGACTAGCGGATAGCACAGATACGCAGTATTTT. It yields the protein CASSEGLADSTDTQYF.

The chain joins TRBV7-8 to TRBJ2-7; 7 bases fit TRBD1. Germline V gives CDR1 SGHVS, CDR2 FQNEAQ. Trimming removed 1 base from V and 5 bases from J; junction bases left unmatched: 5. The CDR3 is made up of 14 amino acids. CDR3 region: CASSLGGRGNEQYF. Here the CDR3 DNA reads TGTGCCAGCAGCTTAGGGGGCAGGGGGAACGAGCAGTACTTC.

This clone was picked up a small number of times. This sequence joins TRBV27 and TRBJ1-4, with D uncertain. Between the trimmed V and J ends, which lost 3 bases and 7 bases, there was a span of 12 bases. From germline, CDR1 is MNHEY and CDR2 SMNVEV (reference sequence). This CDR3 is 14 amino acids long. This CDR3 is CASSFVGSVEKLFF. The CDR3 nucleotides are TGTGCCAGCAGTTTTGTCGGTTCCGTTGAAAAACTGTTTTTT.

For this clone: The same CDR3 can be traced to other DNA sequences in this sample. The chain carries TRBV10-1 and TRBJ2-7; 7 nucleotides agree with TRBD2. This CDR3 contains 14 residues. J gave up 1 base and V 7 bases, and 7 bases lay outside the gene matches. Per germline, CDR1 WNHNN and CDR2 SYGVQD (reference sequence). CDR3 protein: CASIEGLWSYEQYF. Written as DNA, the CDR3 is TGCGCCAGCATCGAGGGACTATGGTCCTACGAGCAGTACTTC.

This chain connects TRBV9 to TRBJ1-5, with D possibly matching TRBD1 (5 bases). The CDR3 covers 14 residues. Trimming pared 4 bases from V and 7 bases from J, leaving 15 bases between. Germline lookup yields CDR1 SGDLS and CDR2 YYNGEE. The CDR3, as DNA: TGTGCCAGCAGCCTCTATCCGGAGGGGCAGCCCCAGCATTTT. Translation: CASSLYPEGQPQHF. Filled out from reference TRBV9 and TRBJ1-5, the complete variable domain reads DSGVTQTPKHLITATGQRVTLRCSPRSGDLSVYWYQQSLDQGLQFLIQYYNGEERAKGNILERFSAQQFPDLHSELNLSSLELGDSALYFCASSLYPEGQPQHFGDGTRLSIL.

This clone is a singleton in its sample. The chain combines TRBV30 with TRBJ2-2, with 12 bases matching TRBD1. The CDR3 is 19 amino acids. After removal of 0 bases from V and 3 bases from J, the junction contained 11 bases not matched to a gene. Germline V CDR1 and CDR2: GTSNPN, SVGIG (reference sequence). The CDR3 bases are TGTGCCTGGAGTGTACGGGTAGGGACAGGGGGCGGCCACACCGGGGAGCTGTTTTTT. Translated: CAWSVRVGTGGGHTGELFF.